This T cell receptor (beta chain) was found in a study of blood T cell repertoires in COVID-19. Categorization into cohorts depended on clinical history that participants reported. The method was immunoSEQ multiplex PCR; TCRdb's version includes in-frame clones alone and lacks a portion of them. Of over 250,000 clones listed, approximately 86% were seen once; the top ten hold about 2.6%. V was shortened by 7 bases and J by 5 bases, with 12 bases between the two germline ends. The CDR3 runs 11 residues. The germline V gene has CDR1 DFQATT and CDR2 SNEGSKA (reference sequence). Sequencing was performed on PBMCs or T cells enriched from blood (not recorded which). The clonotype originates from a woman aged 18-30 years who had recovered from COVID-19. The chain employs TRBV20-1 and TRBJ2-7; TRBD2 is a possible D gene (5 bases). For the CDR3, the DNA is TGCAGTGTCCGAGGGTGGGACGAGCAGTACTTC. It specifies CSVRGWDEQYF.